Described below is a single T cell receptor beta chain sequence and its context. Antigen unknown. The sample is drawn from a study of OX40 agonist ivuxolimab in advanced cancers. Study-level points and caveats: CD4+ and CD8+ T cells in blood underwent clonal expansion by week 6 at 0.1 to 3.0 mg/kg.

Produced via immunoSEQ multiplex PCR; TCRdb's table is partial and in-frame only. The table has around 25,000 clones, more than 70% seen once. This CDR3 is 13 amino acids long. V was clipped by 6 bases and J by 7 bases, with 13 bases between them. Germline values: CDR1 MNHNS, CDR2 SASEGT. Collection of blood occurred at baseline, at cycle 4 day 1, and at cycle 7 day 1. The V gene is TRBV6-1, the J gene TRBJ1-5; D uncertain. The receptor was isolated from an adult with an advanced solid tumor such as melanoma, head and neck, liver or kidney cancer. Specimen: CD4+ or CD8+ T cells sorted from blood, collected in a trial of the OX40 agonist ivuxolimab. The CDR3 is CASRLSYSQPQHF. Written as DNA, the CDR3 is TGTGCCAGCAGGTTGTCCTATTCCCAGCCCCAGCATTTT.